This T cell receptor (beta chain) was sequenced during a study of blood T cell repertoires in COVID-19. At the level of the study: The samples span acute and convalescent COVID-19 from the United States, Italy and Spain. PBMCs, B-cell-depleted T cells, or T cells provided the cDNA or gDNA that made up the material.

The CDR3 loop spans 13 amino acids. The V end was cut by 6 bases, the J end by 3 bases, with 11 bases between. CDR1 PRHDT and CDR2 FYEKMQ come from the germline V gene (reference sequence). Libraries were prepared by immunoSEQ multiplex PCR; TCRdb keeps only in-frame clonotypes and omits some of them. The sample consists of about 20,000 clones, roughly 84% of them appearing once. The receptor was derived from a human donor with active COVID-19. The donor label of this sample is uncertain. The chain carries TRBV13 and TRBJ1-2, with a tentative D call TRBD1 (5 bases). The source material was peripheral blood. The CDR3 bases are TGTGCCAGCAGTCTCAGGGCGGACTATGGCTACACCTTC. It translates to CASSLRADYGYTF.